This T cell receptor beta chain originates from a study of cytomegalovirus exposure and HLA in healthy donors. The PCR was carried out with 60 Vbeta primers and 13 Jbeta primers. Produced via immunoSEQ multiplex PCR; TCRdb's table is partial and in-frame only. There are around 120,000 clones in the sample; over 60% occur only once, and less than 3% lies in the top ten. Whole-study findings and limits: According to reports, the classifier identified cytomegalovirus status with high specificity and sensitivity. Accurate prediction of most subjects' HLA-A and HLA-B alleles from TCR beta sequences was reported. A later look showed TCR association rates differing by HLA locus, highest for DRB1 and lowest for HLA-C. Productive rates of about 87% or about 30% were seen for most TCR beta V segments in an earlier analysis.

This clone was detected only once. Its antigen is as yet unknown. This CDR3 is 15 amino acids long. V was clipped by 3 bases and J by 2 bases, with 13 bases between them. Germline CDR1 LNHDA, CDR2 SQIVND (reference sequence). V and J are TRBV19 and TRBJ1-1; tentative D call: TRBD1 (5 bases). The sequence was collected from a middle-aged woman in good health and CMV-seropositive. Material: PBMCs. CDR3 in amino acids: CASSMIGGGNTEAFF. DNA of the CDR3: TGTGCCAGTAGTATGATTGGGGGAGGCAACACTGAAGCTTTCTTT.